One sample yielded the 10 T cell receptor beta chains listed below, sequenced in a study of beta chain features in type 1 diabetes. Regarding the study as a whole: When Type 1 diabetes patients were examined, their TCRB CDR3s proved moderately but significantly shorter in all four CD4+ subsets.

The sequenced template was cDNA made from the entire isolated RNA. Data came from immunoSEQ multiplex PCR; TCRdb stores just in-frame clones and leaves some out. The sample consists of approximately 360,000 clones, 10% to 15% of them appearing once. Their specific antigens are unknown. The specimen sequenced was naive CD4+ T cells from blood. Receptor source: a woman aged 18-29 years with type 1 diabetes.

In this sample, this clone turned up a few times. The chain links TRBV7-3 to TRBJ1-1; 7 nucleotides align to TRBD1. CDR1 and CDR2 (germline): SGHTA, FQGTGA. V shed 5 bases and J 11 bases; nucleotides not matched to a gene: 11. The CDR3 has 13 amino acids. The CDR3: CASSPGDRRDAFF. The CDR3 coding sequence is TGTGCCAGCAGCCCTGGGGACAGAAGGGACGCTTTCTTT.

The chain employs TRBV27 and TRBJ2-5, with a possible D match to TRBD2 (6 bases). Germline assignment: CDR1 MNHEY and CDR2 SMNVEV (reference sequence). V dropped 8 bases and J dropped 5 bases, with 15 bases sitting between them. The CDR3 covers 13 residues. The CDR3 reads CASSEGFRETQYF. The DNA for the CDR3 is TGTGCCAGCTCGGAGGGGTTTCGGGAGACCCAGTACTTC.

The chain employs TRBV7-2 and TRBJ1-5; D uncertain. The CDR3 extends over 14 amino acids. Germline loops: CDR1 SGHTA, CDR2 FQGNSA. Trimming left V 5 bases short and J 5 bases short, with 13 bases between. CDR3: CASSNLRSDQPQHF. CDR3 sequence (DNA): TGTGCCAGCAGCAACCTTAGATCGGATCAGCCCCAGCATTTT.

The V gene is TRBV2, the J gene TRBJ2-5, with 10 bases lining up with TRBD2. V shed 6 bases, J shed 1 base, and the junction held 5 bases outside the gene matches. The CDR3 is 15 residues long. Germline CDR1 and CDR2: SNHLY and FYNNEI. CDR3 in amino acids: CASRPVAGGQETQYF. CDR3 coding DNA: TGTGCCAGCAGACCAGTAGCGGGAGGCCAAGAGACCCAGTACTTC.

The table lists this clone with a few counts. V is TRBV7-2 and J is TRBJ1-2, with 7 positions matching TRBD1. The CDR3 sequence is 15 residues long. Per germline, CDR1 SGHTA and CDR2 FQGNSA. The ends lost 2 bases at V and 0 bases at J; junction bases unmatched: 3. This CDR3 is CASSLRQGANYGYTF. The CDR3 nucleotides are TGTGCCAGCAGCTTAAGACAGGGTGCTAACTATGGCTACACCTTC. The complete variable domain, with remaining parts taken from reference TRBV7-2 and TRBJ1-2, reads GAGVSQSPSNKVTEKGKDVELRCDPISGHTALYWYRQSLGQGLEFLIYFQGNSAPDKSGLPSDRFSAERTGGSVSTLTIQRTQQEDSAVYLCASSLRQGANYGYTFGSGTRLTVV.

The sample holds a few counts of this clone. V is TRBV7-2 and J is TRBJ1-1; no definite D call. V gave up 3 bases and J gave up 8 bases, with 13 bases separating them. The CDR3 loop spans 13 amino acids. Germline V gene data show CDR1 as SGHTA and CDR2 as FQGNSA. DNA of the CDR3: TGTGCCAGCAGCTTGGCACCAGGCACCGAAGCTTTCTTT. Amino acid sequence: CASSLAPGTEAFF.

The gene calls are TRBV7-2 and TRBJ2-7; D perhaps matches TRBD1 (7 bases). This CDR3 is built from 14 residues. Trimming cost V 2 bases and J 0 bases, with 8 bases left between them. Germline V lookup: CDR1 SGHTA, CDR2 FQGNSA. The CDR3 DNA reads as TGTGCCAGCAGCTTACAGGGGGGCTCCTACGAGCAGTACTTC. This translates into CASSLQGGSYEQYF.

V usage is TRBV7-9 and J usage is TRBJ2-1; tentatively, D is TRBD1 (6 bases). The CDR3 runs 13 residues. Germline CDR1 SEHNR, CDR2 FQNEAQ (reference sequence). Trimming cost V 5 bases and J 9 bases, with 14 bases left between them. The CDR3 here is CASSTHRDGEQFF. The CDR3 DNA sequence: TGTGCCAGCAGCACCCACAGGGATGGTGAGCAGTTCTTC.

The sample holds a few counts of this clone. The rearrangement links TRBV18 to TRBJ1-2, with TRBD1 identical over 12 bases. CDR1 is KGHSH and CDR2 is LQKENI in the germline V gene. J was trimmed by 3 bases and V by 5 bases; bases with no gene match: 4. CDR3 size: 15 residues. CDR3 bases: TGTGCCAGCTCAACGGGACAGGGGGCAGACTATGGCTACACCTTC. Protein sequence: CASSTGQGADYGYTF.

V usage is TRBV20-1 and J usage is TRBJ2-5; possibly TRBD2 for D (6 bases). Germline CDR1 DFQATT, CDR2 SNEGSKA (reference sequence). The CDR3 has 10 amino acids. V gave up 7 bases and J gave up 5 bases, with 8 bases separating them. CDR3 in amino acids: CSGLDETQYF. Written as DNA, the CDR3 is TGCAGTGGACTAGATGAGACCCAGTACTTC.